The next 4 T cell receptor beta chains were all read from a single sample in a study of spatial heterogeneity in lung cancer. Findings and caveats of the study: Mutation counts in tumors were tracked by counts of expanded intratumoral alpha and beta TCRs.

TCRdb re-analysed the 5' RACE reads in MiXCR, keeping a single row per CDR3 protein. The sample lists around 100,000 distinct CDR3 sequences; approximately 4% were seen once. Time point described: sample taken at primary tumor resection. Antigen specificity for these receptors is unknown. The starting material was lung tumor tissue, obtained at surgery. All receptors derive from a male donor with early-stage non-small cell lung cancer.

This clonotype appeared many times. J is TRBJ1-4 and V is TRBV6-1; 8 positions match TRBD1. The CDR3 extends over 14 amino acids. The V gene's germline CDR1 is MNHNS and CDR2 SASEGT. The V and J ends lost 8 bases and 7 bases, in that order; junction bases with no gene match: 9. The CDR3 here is CASARGQEVEKLFF. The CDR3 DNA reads TGTGCCAGCGCGAGGGGACAGGAGGTTGAAAAACTGTTTTTT.

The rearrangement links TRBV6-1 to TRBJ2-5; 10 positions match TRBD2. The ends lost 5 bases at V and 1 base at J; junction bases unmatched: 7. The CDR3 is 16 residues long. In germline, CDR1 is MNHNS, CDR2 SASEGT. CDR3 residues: CASSQGSGRFQETQYF. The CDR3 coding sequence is TGTGCCAGCAGTCAAGGTAGCGGGAGGTTCCAAGAGACCCAGTACTTC.

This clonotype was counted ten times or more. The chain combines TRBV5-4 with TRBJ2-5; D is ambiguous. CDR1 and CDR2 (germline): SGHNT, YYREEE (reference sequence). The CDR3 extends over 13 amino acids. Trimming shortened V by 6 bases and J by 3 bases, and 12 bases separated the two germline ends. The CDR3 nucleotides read TGTGCCAGCACCATCGATAGGGAAGAGACCCAGTACTTC. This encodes CASTIDREETQYF.

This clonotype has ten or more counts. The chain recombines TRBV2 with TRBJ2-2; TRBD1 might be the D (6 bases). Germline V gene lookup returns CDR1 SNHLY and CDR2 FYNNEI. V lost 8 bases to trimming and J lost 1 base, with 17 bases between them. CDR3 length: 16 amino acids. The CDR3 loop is CASLGGYRENTGELFF. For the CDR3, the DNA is TGTGCCAGCCTTGGAGGTTACAGGGAGAACACCGGGGAGCTGTTTTTT.